This record concerns one T cell receptor beta chain sequence. Its antigen is currently unknown. Looked up from germline, CDR1 is MNHNY and CDR2 is SVGAGI (reference sequence). The CDR3 is made up of 21 amino acids. V was clipped by 4 bases and J by 2 bases; unmatched bases: 22. TCRdb called the reads again in MiXCR, with one record for every CDR3 protein. The table has some 250,000 distinct CDR3 sequences, approximately 10% seen once. These data belong to a study of T cell repertoires in cytomegalovirus infection. Study-wide findings and caveats: Adding up the frequency of public TCR beta families identified people who carried CMV plus the relevant HLA.

The chain has TRBV6-6 and TRBJ2-2, with 7 nucleotides matching TRBD1. The source of this sequence is a human donor in good health (CMV status not recorded). Some clones in this sample may be carry-over from other donors' samples. Source material: PBMCs. CDR3 coding DNA: TGTGCCAGCAGTTCCTTACCCTACAGGGGCCGACTTTCCCCTAACACCGGGGAGCTGTTTTTT. Translation gives CASSSLPYRGRLSPNTGELFF.